The following is a T cell receptor (beta chain) sequence with its context. This entry is derived from a study of blood T cell repertoires in COVID-19. On the study more broadly: Whether acute or convalescent, the COVID-19 samples came from the United States, Italy and Spain. PBMCs, B-cell-depleted T cells, or T cells provided the cDNA or gDNA that made up the material.

This study enrolled people aged 18 to 89 from around 26 US geographic areas. Allocation to cohorts depended on clinical history reported by the participants. Between the trimmed V and J ends, which lost 3 bases and 12 bases, there was a span of 14 bases. Germline CDR1 reads MNHNS; CDR2 reads SASEGT. The CDR3 runs 12 residues. Produced via immunoSEQ multiplex PCR; TCRdb's table is partial and in-frame only. The repertoire holds 110,000 to 150,000 clones, with 86% as singletons. The sample comprised PBMCs or T cells enriched from blood (not recorded which). The sequence derives from a man in his forties or fifties who had recovered from COVID-19. V is TRBV6-1 and J is TRBJ1-2, with D unresolved. The CDR3 protein is CASSELWASHTF. For the CDR3, the DNA is TGTGCCAGCAGTGAGTTATGGGCCTCTCACACCTTC.